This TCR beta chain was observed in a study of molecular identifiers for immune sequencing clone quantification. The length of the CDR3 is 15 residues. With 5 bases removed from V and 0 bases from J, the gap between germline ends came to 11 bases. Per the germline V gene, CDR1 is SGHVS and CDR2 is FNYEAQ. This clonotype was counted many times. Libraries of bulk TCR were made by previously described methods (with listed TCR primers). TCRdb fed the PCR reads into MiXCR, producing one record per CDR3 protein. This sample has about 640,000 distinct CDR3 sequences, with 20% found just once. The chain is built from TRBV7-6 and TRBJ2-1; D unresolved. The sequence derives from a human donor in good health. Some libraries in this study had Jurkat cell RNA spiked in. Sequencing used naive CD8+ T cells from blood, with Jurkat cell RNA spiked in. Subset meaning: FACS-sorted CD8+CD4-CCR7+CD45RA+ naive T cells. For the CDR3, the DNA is TGTGCCAGCAGCGTAGACTCCAGCTCCTACAATGAGCAGTTCTTC. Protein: CASSVDSSSYNEQFF.